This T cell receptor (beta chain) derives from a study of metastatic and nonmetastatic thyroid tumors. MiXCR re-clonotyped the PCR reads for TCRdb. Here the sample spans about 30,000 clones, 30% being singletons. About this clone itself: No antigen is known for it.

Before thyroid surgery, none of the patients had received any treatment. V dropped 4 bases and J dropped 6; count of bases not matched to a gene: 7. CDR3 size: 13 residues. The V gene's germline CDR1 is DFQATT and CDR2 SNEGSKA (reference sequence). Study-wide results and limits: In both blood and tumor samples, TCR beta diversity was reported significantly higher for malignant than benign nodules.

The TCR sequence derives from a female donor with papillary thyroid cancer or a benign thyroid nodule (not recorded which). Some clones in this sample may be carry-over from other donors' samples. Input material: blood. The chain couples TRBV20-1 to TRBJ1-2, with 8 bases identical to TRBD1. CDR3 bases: TGCAGTGCTATCTCAGGGGGCGATGATGGCTACACCTTC. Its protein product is CSAISGGDDGYTF.